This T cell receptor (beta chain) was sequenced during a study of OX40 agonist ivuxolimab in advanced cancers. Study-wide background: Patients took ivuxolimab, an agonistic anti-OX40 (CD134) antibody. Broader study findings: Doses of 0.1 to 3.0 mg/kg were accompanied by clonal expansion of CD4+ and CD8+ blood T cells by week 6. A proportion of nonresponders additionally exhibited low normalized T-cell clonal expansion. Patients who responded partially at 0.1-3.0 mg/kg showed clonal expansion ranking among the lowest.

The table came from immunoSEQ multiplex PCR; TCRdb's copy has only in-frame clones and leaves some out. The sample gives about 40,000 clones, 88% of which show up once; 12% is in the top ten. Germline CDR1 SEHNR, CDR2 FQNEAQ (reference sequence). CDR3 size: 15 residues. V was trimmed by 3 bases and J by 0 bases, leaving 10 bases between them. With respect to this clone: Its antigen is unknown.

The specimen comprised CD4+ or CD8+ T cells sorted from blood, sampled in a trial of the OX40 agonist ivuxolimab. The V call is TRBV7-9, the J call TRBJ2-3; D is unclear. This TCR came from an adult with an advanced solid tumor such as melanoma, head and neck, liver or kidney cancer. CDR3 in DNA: TGTGCCAGCAGCTTTCTGGGTTCTAGCACAGATACGCAGTATTTT. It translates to CASSFLGSSTDTQYF. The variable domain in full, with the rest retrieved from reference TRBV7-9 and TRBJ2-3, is DTGVSQNPRHKITKRGQNVTFRCDPISEHNRLYWYRQTLGQGPEFLTYFQNEAQLEKSRLLSDRFSAERPKGSFSTLEIQRTEQGDSAMYLCASSFLGSSTDTQYFGPGTRLTVL.